This T cell receptor (beta chain) was observed in a study of cytomegalovirus exposure and HLA in healthy donors. Findings and caveats of the study: It was reported in a later analysis that an Asian-associated ancestry cluster showed fewer N-insertions than the approximately 700-donor mean. Another analysis was done later, and it associated roughly 15,000 TCR beta sequences with HLA alleles at 0.05 false discovery rate. It was shown in a later analysis that HLA-associated TCR beta chains were more clonally expanded than other, equally common chains. Researchers counted around 180 TCR beta chains as cytomegalovirus-associated.

As regards this clone: Its antigen is unidentified.

Use of 60 Vbeta and 13 Jbeta primers characterized the PCR. Here immunoSEQ multiplex PCR was the method, and the copy in TCRdb shows in-frame clones only, minus some. The table lists around 70,000 clones, with approximately 5% in the top ten. The CDR3 extends over 14 amino acids. CDR1 and CDR2 (germline): SGHKS, YYEKEE (reference sequence). V lost 4 bases, J lost 3 bases, and 12 bases lay in between. V and J are TRBV5-5 and TRBJ2-3, with D possibly being TRBD2 (5 bases). Sequenced: PBMCs. The clonotype originates from a man aged 40-49 years in good health and CMV-seronegative. Here the CDR3 DNA reads TGTGCCAGCAGCCTCGAAAGAGGGACAGATACGCAGTATTTT. The encoded protein is CASSLERGTDTQYF.